This T cell receptor beta chain emerged from a study of human T cells and chemical hapten exposure. Study conclusions and caveats: Unchanged with DPC sensitization were TCRs above 1 in 1000 frequency.

TCRdb re-called the RACE reads through MiXCR, storing one row per CDR3 protein. The sample yields some 100,000 distinct CDR3 sequences, roughly a tenth seen once. Time point of the sample: patch test 2, 6 weeks after DPC sensitization. Stated treatment: therapeutic diphenylcyclopropenone sensitization with weekly scalp DPC. This CDR3 has 13 amino acids. Germline CDR1 is SEHNR and CDR2 is FQNEAQ (reference sequence). Deletions cut 2 bases from V and 5 bases from J, with 6 bases between. About this clonotype: Its antigen remains unknown.

The source of this sequence is a middle-aged woman with alopecia areata. Some clones in this sample may be carry-over from other donors' samples. The V and J genes are TRBV7-9 and TRBJ1-4; D not certain. Sequenced here: whole blood, sampled in connection with sensitization to the hapten diphenylcyclopropenone (DPC). Here the CDR3 DNA reads TGTGCCAGCAGCTTACCGGGGAATGAAAAACTGTTTTTT. It codes for CASSLPGNEKLFF.